The clone carrying this T cell receptor (beta chain) was detected only a few times. The antigen is not known. The entry originates in a study of cytomegalovirus exposure and HLA in healthy donors. Whole-study results and caveats: A later analysis found most CMV-associated TCR beta chains apparently HLA-restricted. The likely origin of a cluster of highly shared sequence variants was a sequencing artifact. There were some public TCRs occurring in many donors, but most TCR sequences were rare.

The PCR employed 60 Vbeta primers together with 13 Jbeta primers. Libraries were prepared by immunoSEQ multiplex PCR; TCRdb keeps only in-frame clonotypes and omits some of them. There are 99,000 or so clones in the sample; about three quarters occur only once, and 5.8% lies in the top ten. Healthy bone marrow donors formed the donor group. The receptor was isolated from a man between 60 and 75 years old in good health and CMV-seropositive. The sequenced sample consisted of PBMCs.

The CDR3 reads CAISEQQGAGNTIYF. The CDR3 DNA reads as TGTGCCATCAGTGAGCAACAGGGAGCGGGAAACACCATATATTTT. The chain has TRBV10-3 and TRBJ1-3; maybe TRBD1 (6 bases). CDR1 ENHRY and CDR2 SYGVKD come from the germline V gene. This CDR3 contains 15 residues. Deletions cut 2 bases from V and 4 bases from J, with 12 bases between.